One sample yielded the 14 T cell receptor beta chains listed below, sequenced in a study of cytomegalovirus exposure and HLA in healthy donors. Primers included in the PCR were 60 Vbeta and 13 Jbeta primers. Here immunoSEQ multiplex PCR was the method, and the copy in TCRdb shows in-frame clones only, minus some. The sample yields about 190,000 clones, 81% seen once. Source material: PBMCs. The receptors come from a young man in good health and CMV-seronegative.

The chain links TRBV5-1 to TRBJ2-1; 8 positions agree with TRBD2. The V gene end was trimmed by 0 bases and the J gene end by 8 bases; junction bases not matched to a gene: 7. Per the germline V gene, CDR1 is SGHRS and CDR2 is YFSETQ. The CDR3 covers 15 residues. The CDR3 DNA reads TGCGCCAGCAGCTTGGCAGCGGGAGTGAGCGATGAGCAGTTCTTC. Protein product: CASSLAAGVSDEQFF.

The CDR3 here is CASSLATGGGGYTF. CDR3 DNA sequence: TGTGCCAGCAGCTTAGCCACAGGGGGTGGCGGCTACACCTTC. This chain connects TRBV7-2 to TRBJ1-2, with 8 bases lining up with TRBD1. From germline, CDR1 is SGHTA and CDR2 FQGNSA. The CDR3 has 14 residues. The J segment lost 8 bases and the V segment lost 0 bases, leaving 5 bases of the junction unmatched.

This clone came up a few times. The CDR3 loop is CAIGQQGSYNSPLHF. The CDR3 nucleotides are TGTGCCATCGGCCAACAGGGGTCCTATAATTCACCCCTCCACTTT. This sequence joins TRBV10-3 and TRBJ1-6, with 7 nucleotides matching TRBD1. Germline lookup yields CDR1 ENHRY and CDR2 SYGVKD. The CDR3 consists of 15 residues. J lost 1 base, V lost 8 bases, and 5 bases had no gene match.

The chain has TRBV6-6 and TRBJ2-6; maybe TRBD2 (5 bases). Germline V CDR1 and CDR2: MNHNY, SVGAGI (reference sequence). The CDR3 sequence is 14 residues long. The V end lost 5 bases, the J end lost 1 base, and 6 bases lay between the germline ends. The CDR3 sequence is CASSEGSGANVLTF. DNA for the CDR3: TGTGCCAGCAGTGAGGGTTCTGGGGCCAACGTCCTGACTTTC.

The rearrangement links TRBV7-9 to TRBJ2-5, with D perhaps matching TRBD1 (6 bases). The germline V and J ends were trimmed by 5 bases and 3 bases, with 13 bases remaining between them. Per germline, CDR1 SEHNR and CDR2 FQNEAQ (reference sequence). This CDR3 region has 14 residues. CDR3 in amino acids: CASSDPGVEETQYF. The CDR3 DNA follows: TGTGCCAGCAGCGATCCAGGGGTAGAAGAGACCCAGTACTTC.

The V call is TRBV19, the J call TRBJ1-2; 8 bases map to TRBD1. J lost 7 bases, V lost 6 bases, and 13 bases had no gene match. This CDR3 spans 15 amino acids. Per germline, CDR1 LNHDA and CDR2 SQIVND (reference sequence). CDR3 DNA: TGTGCCAGTAGAGGGCAGGGGGCCAGGCGCGGTGGCTACACCTTC. Translating gives CASRGQGARRGGYTF. Supplemented by reference TRBV19 and TRBJ1-2, the full variable domain reads DGGITQSPKYLFRKEGQNVTLSCEQNLNHDAMYWYRQDPGQGLRLIYYSQIVNDFQKGDIAEGYSVSREKKESFPLTVTSAQKNPTAFYLCASRGQGARRGGYTFGSGTRLTVV.

The count of this clone is one. The chain links TRBV18 to TRBJ1-1; 9 bases map to TRBD1. The ends lost 5 bases at V and 4 bases at J; junction bases unmatched: 5. This CDR3 has 14 amino acids. Germline-derived CDR1 and CDR2 are KGHSH and LQKENI. CDR3 loop: CASSRTGEGTEAFF. The CDR3 nucleotides are TGTGCCAGCTCAAGGACAGGGGAAGGCACTGAAGCTTTCTTT.

The chain recombines TRBV29-1 with TRBJ2-5; D call uncertain. The CDR3 is 13 residues long. Between the trimmed V and J ends, which lost 5 bases and 1 base, there was a span of 11 bases. CDR1 and CDR2 from the germline V gene are SQVTM and ANQGSEA. The CDR3 coding sequence is TGCAGCGTTATTGTCAGCGCCCAAGAGACCCAGTACTTC. Translating it yields CSVIVSAQETQYF.

This sequence joins TRBV19 and TRBJ2-1; D gene ambiguous. The CDR3 extends over 16 amino acids. Trimming stripped 0 bases from V and 8 bases from J, with 17 bases between. Germline assignment: CDR1 LNHDA and CDR2 SQIVND (reference sequence). CDR3 bases: TGTGCCAGTAGTATAGACCCCCGGAGCCTGGCGGATGAGCAGTTCTTC. Residues: CASSIDPRSLADEQFF.

This CDR3 reads CASSLGGAYTIYF. The CDR3 nucleotides read TGTGCCAGCAGTTTAGGGGGGGCGTACACCATATATTTT. The chain uses TRBV28 and TRBJ1-3; D is perhaps TRBD1 (6 bases). The CDR3 extends over 13 amino acids. Germline CDR1 reads MDHEN; CDR2 reads SYDVKM. The V end was cut by 2 bases, the J end by 8 bases, with 10 bases between.

There are a few counts of this clone. The chain carries TRBV19 and TRBJ1-4; tentatively, D is TRBD1 (6 bases). CDR1 LNHDA and CDR2 SQIVND come from the germline V gene (reference sequence). The ends were cut back, 6 bases at V and 7 bases at J, with 15 bases in the middle. The CDR3 is 14 residues long. CDR3 bases: TGTGCCAGTAGAAAACAGGGTACAGCTGAAAAACTGTTTTTT. This encodes CASRKQGTAEKLFF. The entire variable domain, with the rest obtained from reference TRBV19 and TRBJ1-4, is as follows: DGGITQSPKYLFRKEGQNVTLSCEQNLNHDAMYWYRQDPGQGLRLIYYSQIVNDFQKGDIAEGYSVSREKKESFPLTVTSAQKNPTAFYLCASRKQGTAEKLFFGSGTQLSVL.

V is TRBV30 and J is TRBJ1-2, with 11 bases matching TRBD1. V lost 1 base and J lost 4; bases outside the gene matches: 5. Germline V CDR1 and CDR2: GTSNPN, SVGIG (reference sequence). The CDR3 spans 15 residues. CDR3 region: CAWSGLGQGGYGYTF. CDR3 DNA: TGTGCCTGGAGTGGTCTGGGACAGGGGGGCTATGGCTACACCTTC.

This chain links TRBV6-4 with TRBJ1-1; D remains unclear. The CDR3 contains 14 residues. V was cut by 2 bases and J by 3 bases, with 10 bases left in between. Germline V gene data show CDR1 as MRHNA and CDR2 as SNTAGT. The chain's CDR3 is CASSDAGFHTEAFF. CDR3 sequence (DNA): TGTGCCAGCAGTGACGCGGGTTTCCACACTGAAGCTTTCTTT.

A note on this clone: The same CDR3 can be traced to other DNA sequences in this sample. The chain is built from TRBV7-9 and TRBJ2-7, with 11 bases aligning to TRBD1. The CDR3 has 14 residues. Germline lookup yields CDR1 SEHNR and CDR2 FQNEAQ (reference sequence). The V and J ends lost 5 bases and 4 bases, in that order; junction bases with no gene match: 4. CDR3 in DNA: TGTGCCAGCAGCCCTGGGACAGGGGGGTACGAGCAGTACTTC. Encoded protein: CASSPGTGGYEQYF.